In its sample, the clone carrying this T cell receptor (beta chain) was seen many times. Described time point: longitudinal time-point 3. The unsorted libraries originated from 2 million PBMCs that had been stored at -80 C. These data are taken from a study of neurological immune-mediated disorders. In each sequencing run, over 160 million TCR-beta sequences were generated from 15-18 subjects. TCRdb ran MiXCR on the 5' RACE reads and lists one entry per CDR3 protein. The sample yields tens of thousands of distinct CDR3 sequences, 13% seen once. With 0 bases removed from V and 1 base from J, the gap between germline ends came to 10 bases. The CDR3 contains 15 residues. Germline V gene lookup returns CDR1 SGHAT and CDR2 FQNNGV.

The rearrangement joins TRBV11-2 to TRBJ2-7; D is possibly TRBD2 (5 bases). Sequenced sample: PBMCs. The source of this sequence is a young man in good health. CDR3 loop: CASSLERVSSYEQYF. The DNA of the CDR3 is TGTGCCAGCAGCTTAGAGAGGGTCTCGTCCTACGAGCAGTACTTC.